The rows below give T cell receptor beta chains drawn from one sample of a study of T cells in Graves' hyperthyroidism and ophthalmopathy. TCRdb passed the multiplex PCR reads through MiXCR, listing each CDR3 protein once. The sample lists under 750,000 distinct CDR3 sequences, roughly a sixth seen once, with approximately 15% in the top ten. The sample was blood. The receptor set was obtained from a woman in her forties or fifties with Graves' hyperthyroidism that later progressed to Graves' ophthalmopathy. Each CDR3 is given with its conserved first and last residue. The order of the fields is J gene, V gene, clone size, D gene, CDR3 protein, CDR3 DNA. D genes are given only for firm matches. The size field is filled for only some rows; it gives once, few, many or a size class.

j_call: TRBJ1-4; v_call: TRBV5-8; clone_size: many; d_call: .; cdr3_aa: CASSLGRRDEKLFF; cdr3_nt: TGTGCCAGCAGCTTGGGGCGCAGGGATGAAAAACTGTTTTTT
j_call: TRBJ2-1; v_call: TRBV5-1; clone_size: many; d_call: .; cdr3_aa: CASRSRGESYNEQFF; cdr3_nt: TGCGCCAGCAGAAGTAGGGGGGAATCCTACAATGAGCAGTTCTTC
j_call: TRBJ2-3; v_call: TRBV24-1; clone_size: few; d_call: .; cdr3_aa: CATSDAGTRETDTQYF; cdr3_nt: TGTGCCACCAGTGATGCGGGGACAAGGGAAACAGATACGCAGTATTTT
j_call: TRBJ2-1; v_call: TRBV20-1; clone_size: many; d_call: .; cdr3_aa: CSARPIPFNEQFF; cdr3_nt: TGCAGTGCTAGACCGATCCCCTTCAATGAGCAGTTCTTC
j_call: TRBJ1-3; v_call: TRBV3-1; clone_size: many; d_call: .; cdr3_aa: CASSQDPAGPGTGNTIYF; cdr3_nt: TGTGCCAGCAGCCAAGATCCCGCGGGGCCAGGGACTGGAAACACCATATATTTT
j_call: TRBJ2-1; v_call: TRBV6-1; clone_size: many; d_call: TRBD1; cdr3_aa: CASSEEAGTGYNEQFF; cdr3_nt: TGTGCCAGCAGTGAGGAGGCCGGGACAGGGTACAATGAGCAGTTCTTC
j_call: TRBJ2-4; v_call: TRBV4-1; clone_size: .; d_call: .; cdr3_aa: CASSQYYLRSWGIQYF; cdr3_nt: TGCGCCAGCAGCCAGTATTATCTTAGATCTTGGGGCATTCAGTACTTC
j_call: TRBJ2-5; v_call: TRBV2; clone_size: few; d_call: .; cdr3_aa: CASSVHRQETQYF; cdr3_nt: TGTGCCAGCAGTGTGCACCGCCAAGAGACCCAGTACTTC
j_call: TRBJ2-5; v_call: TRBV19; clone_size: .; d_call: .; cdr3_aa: CASTRTADMEVLYF; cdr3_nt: TGTGCCAGTACCAGGACGGCTGACATGGAGGTTTTGTACTTC
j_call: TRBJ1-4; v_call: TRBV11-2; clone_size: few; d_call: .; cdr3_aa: CASSLAVDTEKLFF; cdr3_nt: TGTGCCAGCAGCTTAGCGGTGGATACGGAAAAACTGTTTTTT
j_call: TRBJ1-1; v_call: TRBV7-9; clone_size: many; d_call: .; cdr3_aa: CAVYGVNMNTEAFF; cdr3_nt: TGTGCCGTCTACGGGGTGAACATGAACACTGAAGCTTTCTTT
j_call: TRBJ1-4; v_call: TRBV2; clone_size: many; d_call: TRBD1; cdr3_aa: CASSKGQGEFNEKLFF; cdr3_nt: TGTGCCAGCAGTAAAGGACAGGGGGAGTTTAATGAAAAACTGTTTTTT
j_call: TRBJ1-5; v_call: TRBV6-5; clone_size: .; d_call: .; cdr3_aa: CASSYSAQPQHF; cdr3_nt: TGTGCCAGCAGTTACTCTGCACAGCCCCAGCATTTT
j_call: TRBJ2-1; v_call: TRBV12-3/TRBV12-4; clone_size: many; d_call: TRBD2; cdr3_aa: CASSFGLAESNEQFF; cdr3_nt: TGTGCCAGCAGCTTCGGACTAGCGGAGTCCAATGAGCAGTTCTTC
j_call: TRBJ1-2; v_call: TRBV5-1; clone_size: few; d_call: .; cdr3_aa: CASSLESGAANYGYTF; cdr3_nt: TGCGCCAGCAGCTTAGAGTCGGGAGCGGCTAACTATGGCTACACCTTC
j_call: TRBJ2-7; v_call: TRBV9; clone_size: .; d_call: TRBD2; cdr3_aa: CASSDGRLEQYF; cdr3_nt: TGTGCCAGCAGCGACGGGAGGTTGGAGCAGTACTTC
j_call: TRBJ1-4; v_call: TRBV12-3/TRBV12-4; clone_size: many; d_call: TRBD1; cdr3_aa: CASTLDGAGGVKLFF; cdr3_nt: TGTGCCAGCACCCTTGATGGGGCAGGGGGAGTAAAACTGTTTTTT
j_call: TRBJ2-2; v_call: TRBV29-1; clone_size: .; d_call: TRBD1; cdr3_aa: CSAEDRPNTGELFF; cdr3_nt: TGCAGCGCCGAGGACAGGCCTAACACCGGGGAGCTGTTTTTT
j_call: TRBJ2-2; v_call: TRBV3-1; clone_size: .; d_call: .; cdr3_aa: CASSQPSGRDLPGELFF; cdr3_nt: TGTGCCAGCAGCCAGCCCTCGGGTCGGGACTTGCCCGGGGAGCTGTTTTTT
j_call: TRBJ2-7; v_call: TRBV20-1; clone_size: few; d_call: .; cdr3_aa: CSANAGTWEQYF; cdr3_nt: TGCAGTGCCAACGCCGGGACTTGGGAGCAGTACTTC
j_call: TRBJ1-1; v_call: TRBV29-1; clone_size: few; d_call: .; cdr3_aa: CSVEEGGTEAFF; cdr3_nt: TGCAGCGTTGAGGAGGGGGGGACTGAAGCTTTCTTT
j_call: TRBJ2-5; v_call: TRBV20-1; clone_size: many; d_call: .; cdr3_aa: CSASPGGGETQYF; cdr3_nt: TGCAGTGCTAGCCCCGGGGGCGGGGAGACCCAGTACTTC
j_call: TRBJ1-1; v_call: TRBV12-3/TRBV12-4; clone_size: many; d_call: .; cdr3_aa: CASGSQNTEAFF; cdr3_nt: TGTGCCAGTGGGAGTCAGAACACTGAAGCTTTCTTT
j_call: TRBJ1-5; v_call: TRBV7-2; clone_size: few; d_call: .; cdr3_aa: CASSLVSQSNQPQHF; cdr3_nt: TGTGCCAGCAGCTTAGTTTCCCAAAGCAATCAGCCCCAGCATTTT
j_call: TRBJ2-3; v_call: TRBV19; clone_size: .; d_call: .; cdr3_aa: CASRPVDSPTDTQYF; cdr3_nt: TGTGCCAGCCGTCCGGTGGACAGCCCCACAGATACGCAGTATTTT
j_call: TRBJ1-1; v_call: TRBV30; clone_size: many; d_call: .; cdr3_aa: CAWSVGGDVLEAFF; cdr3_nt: TGTGCCTGGAGTGTAGGCGGGGACGTCCTGGAAGCTTTCTTT
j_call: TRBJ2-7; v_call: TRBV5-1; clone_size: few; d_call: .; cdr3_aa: CASSPTGSSREFEQYF; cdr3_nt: TGCGCCAGCAGCCCGACTGGCAGCTCTAGAGAGTTCGAGCAGTACTTC
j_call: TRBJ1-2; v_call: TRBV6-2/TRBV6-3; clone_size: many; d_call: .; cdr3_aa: CASRTGGSYGYTF; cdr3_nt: TGTGCCAGCAGAACGGGCGGAAGCTATGGCTACACCTTC